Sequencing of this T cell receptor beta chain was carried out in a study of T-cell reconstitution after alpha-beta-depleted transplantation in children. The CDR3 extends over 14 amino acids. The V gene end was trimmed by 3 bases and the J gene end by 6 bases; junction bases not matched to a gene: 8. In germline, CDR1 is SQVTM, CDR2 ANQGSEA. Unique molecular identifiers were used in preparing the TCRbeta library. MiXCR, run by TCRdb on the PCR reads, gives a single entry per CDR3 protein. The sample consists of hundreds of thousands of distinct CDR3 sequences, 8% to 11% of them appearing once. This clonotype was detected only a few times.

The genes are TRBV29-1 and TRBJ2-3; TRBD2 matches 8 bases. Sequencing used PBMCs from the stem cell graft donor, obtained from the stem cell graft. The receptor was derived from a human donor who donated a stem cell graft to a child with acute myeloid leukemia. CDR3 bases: TGCAGCGTTGACTCGGACGGGAGGGGGGATACGCAGTATTTT. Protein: CSVDSDGRGDTQYF.